Listed below are T cell receptor beta chains from one sample, sequenced in a study of control samples from healthy donors and cancer patients. The assay was immunoSEQ multiplex PCR, and TCRdb's table has in-frame clones only and misses some. The sample consists of about 140,000 clones, roughly 89% of them appearing once. The sequenced material came from blood. These receptor sequences come from a man younger than 30 in good health. CDR3s include the opening cysteine and the closing phenylalanine or tryptophan. The D gene is left open where the match is weak. The size field is filled for only some rows; it gives once, few, many or a size class.

>.|TRBJ2-1|.|TRBV9
CASSARDSSSSYNEQFF
TGTGCCAGCAGCGCCCGGGACTCATCGAGCTCCTACAATGAGCAGTTCTTC
>TRBD1|TRBJ2-1|.|TRBV7-3
CASSSTGTEGREQFF
TGTGCCAGCAGCTCAACCGGGACAGAAGGAAGGGAGCAGTTCTTC
>TRBD1|TRBJ2-5|.|TRBV13
CASRGIETGAGETQYF
TGTGCCAGCAGAGGGATTGAGACAGGGGCAGGAGAGACCCAGTACTTC
>.|TRBJ1-4|once|TRBV18
CASSPSTNEKLFF
TGTGCCAGCTCACCCTCAACTAATGAAAAACTGTTTTTT
>.|TRBJ1-2|.|TRBV28
CASSWGIEGYTF
TGTGCCAGCAGTTGGGGGATAGAAGGCTACACCTTC
>.|TRBJ2-1|once|TRBV7-3
CASSLSTGVYNEQFF
TGTGCCAGCAGCTTATCAACGGGGGTCTACAATGAGCAGTTCTTC
>.|TRBJ2-1|.|TRBV19
CATSDNYNEQFF
TGTGCCACCTCGGACAATTACAATGAGCAGTTCTTC
>.|TRBJ1-1|.|TRBV5-6
CASSSGTGYTEAFF
TGTGCCAGCAGCTCCGGGACGGGCTACACTGAAGCTTTCTTT
>.|TRBJ1-2|once|TRBV19
CASRGGAGANYGYTF
TGTGCCAGTAGGGGCGGGGCCGGCGCGAACTATGGCTACACCTTC
>TRBD2|TRBJ2-1|.|TRBV7-3
CASSAGGYNEQFF
TGTGCCAGCAGCGCGGGGGGATACAATGAGCAGTTCTTC
>.|TRBJ2-7|.|TRBV30
CAWSVLWGAGYEQYF
TGTGCCTGGAGTGTACTATGGGGGGCTGGGTACGAGCAGTACTTC
>.|TRBJ2-6|.|TRBV4-3
CASSQGSGTGANVLTF
TGCGCCAGCAGCCAAGGTTCTGGGACTGGGGCCAACGTCCTGACTTTC
>TRBD2|TRBJ2-7|.|TRBV27
CASSWAGGSYEQYF
TGTGCCAGCAGTTGGGCGGGGGGCTCCTACGAGCAGTACTTC
>TRBD1|TRBJ1-2|.|TRBV29-1
CSGLTGNGYTF
TGCAGCGGGCTGACAGGGAATGGCTACACCTTC
>TRBD1|TRBJ1-2|.|TRBV5-4
CASSLARRGRDGYTF
TGTGCCAGCAGCTTGGCCAGGAGGGGGCGGGATGGCTACACCTTC
>TRBD1|TRBJ2-1|.|TRBV18
CASSPLGQGIDEQFF
TGTGCCAGCTCACCACTTGGACAGGGTATAGATGAGCAGTTCTTC
>.|TRBJ1-5|.|TRBV19
CASSRDKGFSNQPQHF
TGTGCCAGTAGTCGGGACAAGGGGTTTAGCAATCAGCCCCAGCATTTT
>.|TRBJ2-2|.|TRBV7-6
CATGTGGGGELFF
TGTGCCACCGGAACTGGGGGAGGTGGGGAGCTGTTTTTT
>.|TRBJ1-6|.|TRBV27
CAISGAYNSPLHF
TGTGCCATCTCAGGGGCCTATAATTCACCCCTCCACTTT
>TRBD2|TRBJ2-3|.|TRBV5-1
CASSLGGTSYSTDTQYF
TGCGCCAGCAGCTTGGGAGGGACTAGTTATAGCACAGATACGCAGTATTTT
>.|TRBJ1-2|.|TRBV4-2
CASSLRDLRGYGYTF
TGTGCCAGCAGCCTCCGGGACCTCCGGGGCTATGGCTACACCTTC
>.|TRBJ1-6|.|TRBV6-5
CASTQTNLNSPLHF
TGTGCCAGTACCCAGACAAATTTAAATTCACCCCTCCACTTT
>TRBD1|TRBJ1-4|.|TRBV19
CASSSWDRGQIQKLFF
TGTGCCTCCAGTTCGTGGGATAGGGGGCAAATTCAAAAACTGTTTTTT
>.|TRBJ1-2|.|TRBV6-6
CASSYEEGDGYTF
TGTGCCAGCAGTTACGAAGAGGGAGATGGCTACACCTTC
>TRBD1|TRBJ1-2|once|TRBV7-2
CASSSGQGGYGYTF
TGTGCCAGCAGCTCCGGACAGGGGGGCTATGGCTACACCTTC
>.|TRBJ2-2|.|TRBV4-2
CASSQPTNTGELFF
TGTGCCAGCAGCCAACCTACCAACACCGGGGAGCTGTTTTTT
>.|TRBJ1-2|.|TRBV5-1
CASSSLDSSYGYTF
TGCGCCAGCAGCTCCTTGGACAGCTCCTATGGCTACACCTTC
>.|TRBJ2-4|.|TRBV4-1
CASSQGRIAGWASNIQYF
TGCGCCAGCAGCCAAGGCCGCATAGCAGGGTGGGCCTCAAACATTCAGTACTTC
>.|TRBJ2-2|.|TRBV6-5
CASSPTGNTGELFF
TGTGCCAGCAGTCCAACGGGGAACACCGGGGAGCTGTTTTTT
>.|TRBJ1-3|few|TRBV3-1/TRBV3-2
CASSPSRGSGNTIYF
TGTGCCAGCAGCCCATCCAGGGGATCGGGAAACACCATATATTTT